The 4 T cell receptor beta chains in this list originate from one sample, sequenced in a study of shared clonotypes between healthy human individuals. Repertoires were generated with immunoSEQ multiplex PCR, while TCRdb's copy carries only in-frame clones and drops some. The sample lists approximately 2.5 million clones; more than 85% were seen once. Sequenced material: naive CD4+ T cells from PBMCs. Subset meaning: CD45RA+ positively selected. The receptors here all came from a man in his late teens or twenties in good health. Some clones in this sample may be carry-over from other donors' samples.

The gene calls are TRBV7-2 and TRBJ2-3, with a weak D call TRBD2 (5 bases). With 0 bases removed from V and 3 bases from J, the gap between germline ends came to 10 bases. The CDR3 length is 15 residues. The germline V gene encodes CDR1 SGHTA and CDR2 FQGNSA. CDR3 protein: CASSLALRTTDTQYF. Written as DNA, the CDR3 is TGTGCCAGCAGCTTAGCGCTCAGGACTACAGATACGCAGTATTTT.

The J gene is TRBJ2-1, the V gene TRBV2; 10 bases fit TRBD1. Trimming at V came to 6 bases and at J to 1 base, leaving 3 bases not matched to a gene. The CDR3 is 15 residues long. Germline lookup yields CDR1 SNHLY and CDR2 FYNNEI. The CDR3 sequence is CASSADRGSYNEQFF. CDR3 in DNA: TGTGCCAGCAGCGCGGACAGGGGGTCCTACAATGAGCAGTTCTTC. Full variable domain (rest looked up from reference TRBV2 and TRBJ2-1): EPEVTQTPSHQVTQMGQEVILRCVPISNHLYFYWYRQILGQKVEFLVSFYNNEISEKSEIFDDQFSVERPDGSNFTLKIRSTKLEDSAMYFCASSADRGSYNEQFFGPGTRLTVL.

This rearrangement joins TRBV11-1 to TRBJ2-7; no clear D. Germline CDR1 SGHAT, CDR2 FQDESV (reference sequence). Deletions cut 2 bases from V and 5 bases from J, with 7 bases between. The CDR3 loop spans 12 amino acids. In DNA form, the CDR3 reads TGTGCCAGCAGCTTATCAAGGCACGAGCAGTACTTC. Protein: CASSLSRHEQYF.

The J gene is TRBJ2-1, the V gene TRBV12-5; TRBD2 is a possible D gene (5 bases). Germline V lookup: CDR1 LGHNT, CDR2 FRNRAP. V lost 5 bases and J 7 bases, leaving 12 bases between the germline ends. The CDR3 is 13 amino acids. CDR3 sequence: CASGPSGGNEQFF. Here the CDR3 DNA reads TGTGCTAGTGGTCCGTCGGGCGGGAATGAGCAGTTCTTC.